Given below is one TCR beta chain in context. Its antigen is currently unknown. Stated treatment: some 20 received Ad26.COV2.S at low or high dose, single or two shots; five or six received placebo; per-sample allocation not given. The samples were gathered on day 63 after the first injection of vaccine or placebo. These data are taken from a study of Ad26.COV2.S vaccination and SARS-CoV-2 variants. Background on the study: The study gave Ad26.COV2.S intramuscularly, once or twice 56 days apart.

Overall study results and limits: Similar non-spike TCR breadth was seen in vaccine and placebo recipients. Assessments of TCR breadth and depth may have underestimated the total T cell responses.

V gave up 5 bases and J gave up 5 bases, with 13 bases separating them. Germline V gives CDR1 KGHDR, CDR2 SFDVKD. The CDR3 runs to 14 residues. Sequenced by immunoSEQ multiplex PCR; TCRdb stores in-frame clones only, minus some. Among 410,000 or so clones listed, 90% were seen once. The TCR comes from a person between 18 and 65 years old who received the Ad26.COV2.S COVID-19 vaccine or a placebo. The V and J genes are TRBV24-1 and TRBJ2-3, with D perhaps TRBD1 or TRBD2 (6 bases each). The sequencing used peripheral blood, collected in a trial of Ad26.COV2.S vaccine versus placebo. The CDR3 coding sequence is TGTGCCACCAGTGTTTCGGGGGCGGAAGATACGCAGTATTTT. This sequence encodes CATSVSGAEDTQYF.